The present TCR beta chain was sequenced within a study of blood T cells in healthy people across ages. Study observations and caveats: Across the age range, TCR beta diversity per million T cells fell in a roughly linear way. Estimates of diversity drawn from one million T cells were considered underestimates.

On this clonotype itself: Antigen unknown.

Then a second PCR, running roughly 7 to 11 cycles, was carried out with a sample-barcoded 5' primer and a J-beta primer mix. TCRdb called the 5' RACE reads again in MiXCR, with one record for every CDR3 protein. The data show around 750,000 distinct CDR3 sequences, approximately 53% seen once. CDR3 length equals 18 residues. The V gene end was trimmed by 4 bases and the J gene end by 0 bases; junction bases not matched to a gene: 5. Germline CDR1 reads SGDLS; CDR2 reads YYNGEE. The sequence was collected from a man older than 75 in good health. V usage is TRBV9 and J usage is TRBJ2-2, with 14 nucleotides matching TRBD2. The sample was blood. The CDR3 is CASSPRLAGGANTGELFF. The CDR3, as DNA: TGTGCCAGCAGCCCCCGACTAGCGGGAGGGGCGAACACCGGGGAGCTGTTTTTT.